The present T cell receptor beta chain was sequenced within a study of shared clonotypes between healthy human individuals. Notes on the study in general: Enrolling few donors narrowed the genetic and exposure-history diversity that was represented.

For this clone: The target antigen is unknown.

Germline loops: CDR1 MNHEY, CDR2 SMNVEV (reference sequence). V was clipped by 6 bases and J by 3 bases; unmatched bases: 7. The CDR3 extends over 14 amino acids. Sequencing was performed with immunoSEQ multiplex PCR; in TCRdb, only in-frame clones are kept and a portion is missing. The sample has 2 million to 2.5 million clones; 80% to 95% are singletons. This TCR was sampled from a man younger than 30 in good health. Some clones in this sample may be carry-over from other donors' samples. V is TRBV27 and J is TRBJ2-7; TRBD1 matches 8 bases. Sequencing used naive CD4+ T cells from PBMCs. Sample subset: CD45RA+ positively selected. The CDR3 DNA is TGTGCCAGCAGACTAAGGACAGGGAACTACGAGCAGTACTTC. Amino acid sequence: CASRLRTGNYEQYF.